This T cell receptor (beta chain) was recovered during a study of Ad26.COV2.S vaccination and SARS-CoV-2 variants. Study-wide results and caveats: The breadth of spike-specific CD8+ and CD4+ T cell responses after vaccination was reportedly substantial.

Concerning this clone: Its target is unknown.

The data were produced by immunoSEQ multiplex PCR, yet TCRdb's version contains in-frame clones alone and is incomplete. Here the sample spans hundreds of thousands of clones, 80% to 90% being singletons. Sample treatment: some 20 received Ad26.COV2.S at low or high dose, single or two shots; several received placebo; per-sample allocation not given. Sampling was performed 63 days after the first vaccine or placebo injection. Per germline, CDR1 KGHSH and CDR2 LQKENI. The V segment lost 4 bases and the J segment 5 bases; nucleotides outside the gene matches: 2. The CDR3 contains 12 residues. The clonotype originates from a person between 18 and 65 years old who received the Ad26.COV2.S COVID-19 vaccine or a placebo. This specimen was peripheral blood, taken in a trial of Ad26.COV2.S vaccine versus placebo. J is TRBJ2-7 and V is TRBV18; 7 bases are shared with TRBD1. The CDR3 nucleotides read TGTGCCAGCTCACGCGACAGGGACGAGCAGTACTTC. Encoded protein: CASSRDRDEQYF.